This passage covers 3 T cell receptor beta chains from one sample sequenced in a study of blood T cell repertoires in COVID-19. Clones were sequenced by immunoSEQ multiplex PCR, and TCRdb holds only the in-frame ones, with some missing. The data hold hundreds of thousands of clones, with 80% to 90% observed a single time. Sequenced material: PBMCs or T cells enriched from blood (not recorded which). Receptors originate from a woman aged 18-30 years who had recovered from COVID-19.

J is TRBJ1-4 and V is TRBV5-1, with 7 positions matching TRBD1. The CDR3 loop spans 18 amino acids. The V gene end was trimmed by 3 bases and the J gene end by 4 bases; junction bases not matched to a gene: 15. Germline V lookup: CDR1 SGHRS, CDR2 YFSETQ. This CDR3 is CASSSNPPGQHSNEKLFF. The CDR3 coding sequence is TGCGCCAGCAGCTCCAACCCTCCGGGACAGCATAGTAATGAAAAACTGTTTTTT.

V and J are TRBV9 and TRBJ1-1; weak D call: TRBD1 (5 bases). The CDR3 has 14 residues. V shed 6 bases and J shed 1 base, with 13 bases lying between them. CDR1 is SGDLS and CDR2 is YYNGEE in the germline V gene. The CDR3 is CASTPDSWNTEAFF. CDR3 in DNA: TGTGCCAGCACCCCCGACAGCTGGAACACTGAAGCTTTCTTT.

The chain couples TRBV3-1 (or the pseudogene TRBV3-2) to TRBJ1-2; tentative D call: TRBD1 (6 bases). CDR1 and CDR2 from the germline V gene are LGHDT and YNNKEL (reference sequence). The length of the CDR3 is 14 residues. V lost 2 bases and J 5 bases, leaving 12 bases between the germline ends. The CDR3 protein is CASSQSDSTYGYTF. CDR3 nucleotides: TGTGCCAGCAGCCAATCGGACAGCACTTATGGCTACACCTTC.